Following are 3 T cell receptor beta chains from one sample sequenced in a study of cytomegalovirus exposure and HLA in healthy donors. The PCR ran on 60 Vbeta and 13 Jbeta primers. Only in-frame clones appear in the TCRdb table, and some are missing; sequencing was by immunoSEQ multiplex PCR. The table has about 60,000 clones, 79% seen once. The specimen was PBMCs. The receptor source for this set is a woman between 25 and 40 years old in good health and CMV-seronegative.

The chain carries TRBV6-5 and TRBJ1-1; 9 positions match TRBD1. Losses at the gene ends were 4 bases for V and 1 base for J; bases not matched to a gene: 7. The germline V gene has CDR1 MNHEY and CDR2 SVGAGI. The CDR3 totals 16 residues. The CDR3 loop is CASSLGQGTSNTEAFF. CDR3 in DNA: TGTGCCAGCAGTTTGGGACAGGGCACATCGAACACTGAAGCTTTCTTT.

This chain links TRBV7-8 with TRBJ1-1; TRBD1 aligns across 7 bases. This CDR3 is built from 15 residues. Germline CDR1 SGHVS, CDR2 FQNEAQ. The junction had 7 bases not matched to a gene; V was cut back by 2 bases and J by 4 bases. CDR3 nucleotides: TGTGCCAGCAGCTTAACACAGGGGAGGACCACTGAAGCTTTCTTT. This gives the protein CASSLTQGRTTEAFF.

V gene TRBV2 combines with J gene TRBJ1-3, with 7 bases identical to TRBD1. This CDR3 region has 16 residues. Germline assignment: CDR1 SNHLY and CDR2 FYNNEI. V lost 4 bases, J lost 0 bases, and 6 bases stayed unmatched. CDR3 in amino acids: CASSVGQVNSGNTIYF. The CDR3 DNA is TGTGCCAGCAGTGTAGGACAGGTAAACTCTGGAAACACCATATATTTT.